The 21 T cell receptor beta chains reported below all come from one sample, sequenced in a study of cytomegalovirus exposure and HLA in healthy donors. Primers included in the PCR were 60 Vbeta and 13 Jbeta primers. Clones were read by immunoSEQ multiplex PCR, and TCRdb kept only the in-frame ones, dropping some. The sample has 75,000 to 90,000 clones, roughly four fifths seen once. The sequenced sample consisted of PBMCs. These TCRs come from a human donor in good health.

The J gene is TRBJ1-2, the V gene TRBV6-6, with TRBD1 matching 7 bases. CDR3 size: 15 residues. Trimming removed 6 bases from V and 2 bases from J; junction bases left unmatched: 9. Looked up from germline, CDR1 is MNHNY and CDR2 is SVGAGI (reference sequence). DNA for the CDR3: TGTGCCAGCAGCACAGGGGCGCGACCGAACTATGGCTACACCTTC. Its translation: CASSTGARPNYGYTF.

The chain joins TRBV5-1 to TRBJ2-2, with 8 bases fitting TRBD1. This CDR3 spans 14 amino acids. J was trimmed by 7 bases and V by 4 bases; bases with no gene match: 6. Germline V lookup: CDR1 SGHRS, CDR2 YFSETQ. The CDR3 nucleotides read TGCGCCAGCAGCCTGGACAGGGTGGTCGGGGAGCTGTTTTTT. It encodes CASSLDRVVGELFF.

This clone was recorded once. V and J are TRBV7-6 and TRBJ2-4, with a weak D call TRBD1 (6 bases). Germline CDR1 is SGHVS and CDR2 is FNYEAQ. Trimming left V 1 base short and J 0 bases short, with 7 bases between. This CDR3 contains 15 residues. As DNA, the CDR3 is TGTGCCAGCAGCTTAGGGGGGCTAGCCAAAAACATTCAGTACTTC. Its translation is CASSLGGLAKNIQYF.

J is TRBJ2-7 and V is TRBV5-1; 9 nucleotides match TRBD1. This CDR3 is 16 amino acids long. Germline CDR1 is SGHRS and CDR2 is YFSETQ. Losses at the gene ends were 2 bases for V and 5 bases for J; bases not matched to a gene: 11. CDR3 sequence (DNA): TGCGCCAGCAGCTTCTCCCCGGGACAGGGATCTCACGAGCAGTACTTC. Protein product: CASSFSPGQGSHEQYF. Drawing the rest from reference TRBV5-1 and TRBJ2-7, the complete variable domain is KAGVTQTPRYLIKTRGQQVTLSCSPISGHRSVSWYQQTPGQGLQFLFEYFSETQRNKGNFPGRFSGRQFSNSRSEMNVSTLELGDSALYLCASSFSPGQGSHEQYFGPGTRLTVT.

Points on this clone: The junction shows a germline mismatch at one end, possibly a read error. The DNA for the CDR3 is TGCGCCAGCAGCCAGACAGGGGGCGCGAATTCACCCCTCAACTTT. It translates to CASSQTGGANSPLNF. J is TRBJ1-6 and V is TRBV4-1; 10 nucleotides line up with TRBD1. The CDR3 contains 15 residues. Germline V gene data show CDR1 as MGHRA and CDR2 as YSYEKL.

This clone was observed a handful of times. The chain has TRBV10-3 and TRBJ2-3; D possibly corresponds to TRBD2 (5 bases). Germline V gene data show CDR1 as ENHRY and CDR2 as SYGVKD. The CDR3 runs 15 residues. V shed 4 bases and J shed 4 bases, with 15 bases lying between them. CDR3 coding DNA: TGTGCCATCAGTGGAAACGGGCCGGGGTCAGATACGCAGTATTTT. Translating it yields CAISGNGPGSDTQYF.

V is TRBV29-1 and J is TRBJ1-2; D perhaps matches TRBD1 (5 bases). The V gene's germline CDR1 is SQVTM and CDR2 ANQGSEA. The V gene lost 6 bases and the J gene lost 3 bases, with 11 bases spanning the gap. CDR3 length: 12 amino acids. The CDR3 coding sequence is TGCAGCGTACAGGTACCCTACTATGGCTACACCTTC. Its translation: CSVQVPYYGYTF.

This sequence joins TRBV20-1 and TRBJ2-5; D is ambiguous. The tail of the sequence fits TRBJ2-7 better, so the J call may be wrong. Germline V gene sequence: CDR1 DFQATT, CDR2 SNEGSKA (reference sequence). This CDR3 has 11 amino acids. CDR3 nucleotide sequence: TGCAGTGCCATTCGAACCTACGAGCAGTACTTC. Protein: CSAIRTYEQYF.

CDR3 bases: TGTGCCAGCAGCTCAGTGACAGTCGTCCTGGGCGAGCAGTACTTC. Protein sequence: CASSSVTVVLGEQYF. The chain couples TRBV7-8 to TRBJ2-7; D perhaps matches TRBD1 (5 bases). Trimming took off 4 bases at V and 6 bases at J, with 19 bases between the two ends. This CDR3 comprises 15 residues. Germline values: CDR1 SGHVS, CDR2 FQNEAQ.

This chain's CDR3 is CASSDNLGNEQFF. In nucleotides, the CDR3 is TGTGCCAGCAGTGACAACCTCGGGAATGAGCAGTTCTTC. This chain links TRBV2 with TRBJ2-1; D ambiguous. This CDR3 is built from 13 residues. V was shortened by 3 bases and J by 7 bases, with 10 bases between the two germline ends. Germline CDR1 SNHLY, CDR2 FYNNEI. The full variable domain, with the rest looked up from reference TRBV2 and TRBJ2-1, is EPEVTQTPSHQVTQMGQEVILRCVPISNHLYFYWYRQILGQKVEFLVSFYNNEISEKSEIFDDQFSVERPDGSNFTLKIRSTKLEDSAMYFCASSDNLGNEQFFGPGTRLTVL.

The chain joins TRBV5-4 to TRBJ2-3; 10 bases match TRBD1. The V and J ends lost 4 bases and 1 base, in that order; junction bases with no gene match: 3. In germline, CDR1 is SGHNT, CDR2 YYREEE (reference sequence). This CDR3 region has 15 residues. For the CDR3, the DNA is TGTGCCAGCAGCCTAGGGACAGGGGGCACAGATACGCAGTATTTT. Residues: CASSLGTGGTDTQYF.

V is TRBV4-3 and J is TRBJ2-6; 12 nucleotides match TRBD2. With 4 bases clipped from V and 3 bases from J, the junction kept 10 bases outside the gene matches. The CDR3 consists of 19 residues. Per the germline V gene, CDR1 is LGHNA and CDR2 is YSLEER. The DNA for the CDR3 is TGCGCCAGCAGCCCATTCTCTAGCGGGGGGGCCGATGGGGCCAACGTCCTGACTTTC. Amino acid sequence: CASSPFSSGGADGANVLTF.

The gene calls are TRBV7-2 and TRBJ2-7, with D possibly matching TRBD1 (5 bases). V was trimmed by 5 bases and J by 3 bases, leaving 11 bases between them. Germline V gene sequence: CDR1 SGHTA, CDR2 FQGNSA. This CDR3 has 13 amino acids. The CDR3 nucleotides read TGTGCCAGCAGCAAAGGGGTAGACTACGAGCAGTACTTC. The encoded protein is CASSKGVDYEQYF.

In this sample, this clone turned up many times. V gene TRBV5-6 combines with J gene TRBJ2-1; 8 bases agree with TRBD2. This CDR3 spans 15 amino acids. With V trimmed by 4 bases and J by 4 bases, 7 bases remained unmatched. Germline-derived CDR1 and CDR2 are SGHDT and YYEEEE. The CDR3 DNA reads as TGTGCCAGCAGCCTGACTAGCGAACCGTACAATGAGCAGTTCTTC. The encoded protein is CASSLTSEPYNEQFF.

The chain has TRBV6-5 and TRBJ2-5; TRBD2 agrees at 14 bases. J gave up 4 bases and V 10 bases, and 8 bases lay outside the gene matches. This CDR3 contains 15 residues. Germline-derived CDR1 and CDR2 are MNHEY and SVGAGI. DNA of the CDR3: TGTGCCACCAAGACTAGCGGGGGGGCAGGAGAGACCCAGTACTTC. Encoded protein: CATKTSGGAGETQYF.

This clone was seen more than once but under ten times. The V call is TRBV30, the J call TRBJ2-6, with D hard to call. V was clipped by 5 bases and J by 16 bases, with 18 bases between them. The germline V gene encodes CDR1 GTSNPN and CDR2 SVGIG (reference sequence). The CDR3 runs to 12 residues. This chain's CDR3 is CAWAVSSALLTF. Written as DNA, the CDR3 is TGTGCCTGGGCGGTCTCCTCGGCCCTACTGACTTTC.

The DNA for the CDR3 is TGTGCCAGCACCGAGAGACCCCGGGAAGGTTCGAGAGGGGAGCTGTTTTTT. Translating it yields CASTERPREGSRGELFF. The chain employs TRBV11-1 and TRBJ2-2, with D perhaps matching TRBD2 (5 bases). Trimming stripped 7 bases from V and 8 bases from J, with 26 bases between. CDR3 size: 17 residues. CDR1 and CDR2 (germline): SGHAT, FQDESV (reference sequence).

The rearrangement links TRBV4-1 to TRBJ2-1, with 9 bases aligning to TRBD1. Germline CDR1 is MGHRA and CDR2 is YSYEKL. There are 15 residues in the CDR3. Trimming at V came to 0 bases and at J to 7 bases, leaving 4 bases not matched to a gene. CDR3 bases: TGCGCCAGCAGCCAAGAGGGACAGGGCTGGAATGAGCAGTTCTTC. Protein sequence: CASSQEGQGWNEQFF.

The chain uses TRBV27 and TRBJ2-3; TRBD1 aligns across 8 bases. The CDR3 has 14 amino acids. Germline V lookup: CDR1 MNHEY, CDR2 SMNVEV (reference sequence). V shed 9 bases, J shed 3 bases, and the junction held 8 bases outside the gene matches. CDR3 sequence (DNA): TGTGCCAGTACCCCGGACAGGGCGACAGATACGCAGTATTTT. Protein: CASTPDRATDTQYF.

J is TRBJ2-6 and V is TRBV19; 9 bases match TRBD1. CDR1 and CDR2 (germline): LNHDA, SQIVND (reference sequence). V shed 0 bases and J 4 bases; nucleotides not matched to a gene: 4. This CDR3 region has 17 residues. The CDR3 reads CASSIEGTGTGANVLTF. The CDR3 DNA follows: TGTGCCAGTAGTATAGAGGGGACAGGGACCGGGGCCAACGTCCTGACTTTC.

In DNA, the CDR3 is TGTGCCAGCAGTCACGGACAGAGTGGCTACACCTTC. This translates into CASSHGQSGYTF. This rearrangement joins TRBV6-5 to TRBJ1-2; tentative D call: TRBD1 (6 bases). The germline CDR1 and CDR2 sequences are MNHEY and SVGAGI. This CDR3 is 12 amino acids long. The ends were cut back, 5 bases at V and 7 bases at J, with 11 bases in the middle.